The present T cell receptor beta chain was sequenced within a study of blood T cell repertoires in COVID-19. This table comes from immunoSEQ multiplex PCR, and its TCRdb copy is limited to in-frame clones, with some not included. The sample yields about 190,000 clones, around 85% seen once. V was pared by 0 bases and J by 2 bases, with 7 bases of the junction left unmatched. The CDR3 length is 17 residues. Germline CDR1 is SGHKS and CDR2 is YYEKEE (reference sequence). Sequenced sample: peripheral blood. The chain employs TRBV5-5 and TRBJ2-1, with 8 bases fitting TRBD2. This clonotype was sampled from a woman aged 45-59 years with acute or convalescent COVID-19. The CDR3 DNA follows: TGTGCCAGCAGCTTGGATAGCGGGGATCCAACCTACAATGAGCAGTTCTTC. It specifies CASSLDSGDPTYNEQFF.